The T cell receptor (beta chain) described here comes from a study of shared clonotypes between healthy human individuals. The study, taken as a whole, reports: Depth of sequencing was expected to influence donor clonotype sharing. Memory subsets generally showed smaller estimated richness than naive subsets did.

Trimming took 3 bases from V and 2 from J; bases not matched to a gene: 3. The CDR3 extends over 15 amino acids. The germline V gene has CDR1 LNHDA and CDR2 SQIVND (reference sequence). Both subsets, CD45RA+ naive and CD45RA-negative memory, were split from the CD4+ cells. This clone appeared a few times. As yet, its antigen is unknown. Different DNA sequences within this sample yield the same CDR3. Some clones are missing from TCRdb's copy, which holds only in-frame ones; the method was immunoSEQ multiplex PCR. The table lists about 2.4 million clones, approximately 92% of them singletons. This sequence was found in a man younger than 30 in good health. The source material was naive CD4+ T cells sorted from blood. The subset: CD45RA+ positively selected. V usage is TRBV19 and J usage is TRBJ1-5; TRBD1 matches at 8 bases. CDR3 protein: CASSIETGGNQPQHF. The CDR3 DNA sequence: TGTGCCAGTAGTATCGAGACAGGGGGCAATCAGCCCCAGCATTTT.